This T cell receptor (beta chain) appears in the sequencing data of a study of vaccination effects on CD4 cells after COVID-19. Regarding the study as a whole: Clonal contraction was marked in infection- and vaccine-induced clones late after vaccination.

Of note for this clone: Its target is unknown.

Using immunoSEQ multiplex PCR, the repertoire was profiled, and TCRdb retains in-frame clones only, with some absent. The sample has more than 40,000 clones; around three quarters are singletons. V was clipped by 0 bases and J by 8 bases, with 11 bases between them. CDR3 length: 13 amino acids. CDR1 and CDR2 (germline): SGHRS, YFSETQ. Using viral peptide pools, the ViraFEST assay grew out antigen-specific CD4+ T cells prior to sequencing. Researchers isolated CD4+ T cells once around 11 days of culture had elapsed. Among the vaccine recipients, none had a prior SARS-CoV-2 infection, and nucleocapsid antibodies were negative. In culture with roughly 10 IU/ml IL-2 and 9 to 10 ug/ml peptides, PBMC were grown at two million per well.

This chain joins TRBV5-1 and TRBJ1-2, with D hard to call. The material sequenced was CD4+ T cells from PBMCs cultured with HCoV-NL63 spike peptides, taken before COVID-19 vaccination. This TCR came from a human donor who received a COVID-19 vaccine. In DNA form, the CDR3 reads TGCGCCAGCAGCTTGGATTGGGGATTGGGCTACACCTTC. It codes for CASSLDWGLGYTF.